This T cell receptor (beta chain) comes out of a study of cytomegalovirus exposure and HLA in healthy donors. Use of 60 Vbeta and 13 Jbeta primers characterized the PCR. Profiling relied on immunoSEQ multiplex PCR, and the TCRdb table lists in-frame clones only, not all of them. This table has around 40,000 clones, 82% appearing once. Trimming pared 6 bases from V and 0 bases from J, leaving 15 bases between. Germline CDR1 reads MDHEN; CDR2 reads SYDVKM. The CDR3 is 17 residues long. Sequencing input: PBMCs. The TCR originated in a young woman in good health and CMV-seropositive. The chain is built from TRBV28 and TRBJ2-6; D unclear. DNA for the CDR3: TGTGCCAGCAGACCCCGGGTCCTGAGCTCTGGGGCCAACGTCCTGACTTTC. This sequence encodes CASRPRVLSSGANVLTF.